This T cell receptor (beta chain) was profiled in a study of CD8 T cells in ankylosing spondylitis. Whole-study findings and limits: The authors reported significant enrichment of disease-linked clones in matched ankylosing spondylitis synovial fluid. Roughly eight highly homologous variants made up a TCR beta motif that seemed to typify ankylosing spondylitis blood.

Libraries of TCR beta came from quantitative 5'-RACE with molecular barcodes. TCRdb reprocessed the 5' RACE reads with MiXCR, giving one entry per CDR3 protein. The table shows about 250,000 distinct CDR3 sequences, with 15% to 20% occurring only once. The table lists this clonotype with many counts. The antigen remains unidentified. Trimming at V came to 8 bases and at J to 7 bases, leaving 10 bases not matched to a gene. Germline CDR1 is SGHVS and CDR2 is FQNEAQ. CDR3 length: 14 residues. The rearrangement uses TRBV7-8 and TRBJ2-7, with 11 bases matching TRBD1. The TCR originated in a male donor with ankylosing spondylitis or in good health (not recorded which). The material sequenced was blood, either unsorted or a sorted T cell fraction (not recorded which). The CDR3 reads CASLPGQGGEEQYF. CDR3 coding DNA: TGTGCCAGCCTGCCGGGACAGGGGGGAGAGGAGCAGTACTTC.